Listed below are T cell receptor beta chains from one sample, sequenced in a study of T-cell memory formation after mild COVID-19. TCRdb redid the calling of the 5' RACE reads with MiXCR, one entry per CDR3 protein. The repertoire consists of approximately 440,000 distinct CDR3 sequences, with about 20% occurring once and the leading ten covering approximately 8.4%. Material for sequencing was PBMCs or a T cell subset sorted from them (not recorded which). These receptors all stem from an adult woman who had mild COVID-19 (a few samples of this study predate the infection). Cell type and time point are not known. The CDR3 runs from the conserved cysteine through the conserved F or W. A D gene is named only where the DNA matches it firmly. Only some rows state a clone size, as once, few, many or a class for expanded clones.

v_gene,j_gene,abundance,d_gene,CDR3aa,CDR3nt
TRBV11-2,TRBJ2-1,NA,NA,CASSPKGTYNEQFF,TGTGCCAGCAGCCCCAAGGGGACGTACAATGAGCAGTTCTTC
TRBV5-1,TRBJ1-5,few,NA,CASSFSGLVGQPQHF,TGCGCCAGCAGCTTCTCGGGGCTGGTGGGACAGCCCCAGCATTTT
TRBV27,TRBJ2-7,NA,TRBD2,CASSVWTSGIGTEQYF,TGTGCCAGCAGTGTCTGGACTAGCGGGATTGGCACGGAGCAGTACTTC
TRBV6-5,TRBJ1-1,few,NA,CASKRQDTEAFF,TGTGCCAGCAAGAGACAAGACACTGAAGCTTTCTTT
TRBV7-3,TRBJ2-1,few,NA,CASSSWVGGHVLIKDNEQFF,TGTGCCAGCAGCTCCTGGGTCGGGGGACATGTACTAATTAAAGACAATGAGCAGTTCTTC
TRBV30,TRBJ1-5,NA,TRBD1,CACDRGDLPQHF,TGTGCCTGTGACAGGGGGGATCTTCCCCAGCATTTT
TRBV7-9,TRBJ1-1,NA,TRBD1,CASSLTPGTGGLGVTPPEAFF,TGTGCCAGCAGCTTAACGCCAGGGACAGGGGGCCTGGGTGTCACACCACCTGAAGCTTTCTTT
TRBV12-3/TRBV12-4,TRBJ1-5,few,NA,CASSAGPSSNQPQHF,TGTGCCAGCAGCGCGGGACCGTCTAGCAATCAGCCCCAGCATTTT
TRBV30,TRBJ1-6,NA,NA,CAWTSGGRNSPLHF,TGTGCCTGGACATCCGGGGGGAGGAATTCACCCCTCCACTTT
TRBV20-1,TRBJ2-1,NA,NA,CSALSGLSYNEQFF,TGCAGTGCTCTCAGCGGGCTCTCCTACAATGAGCAGTTCTTC
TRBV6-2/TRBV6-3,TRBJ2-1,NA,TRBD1,CASSYSPPGGHEQFF,TGTGCCAGCAGTTACTCTCCCCCAGGGGGTCACGAGCAGTTCTTC
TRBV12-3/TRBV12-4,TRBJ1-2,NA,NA,CASSFWGGDYGYTF,TGTGCCAGCAGTTTTTGGGGGGGGGACTATGGCTACACCTTC
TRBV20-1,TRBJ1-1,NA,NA,CSARIGDFEAFF,TGCAGTGCTAGAATAGGCGACTTCGAAGCTTTCTTT
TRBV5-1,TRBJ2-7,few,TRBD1,CASSLDAINRGQEQYF,TGCGCCAGCAGCTTGGATGCAATTAACAGGGGCCAGGAGCAGTACTTC
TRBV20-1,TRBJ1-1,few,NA,CSARLREWTEAFF,TGCAGTGCTAGACTCAGGGAGTGGACTGAAGCTTTCTTT
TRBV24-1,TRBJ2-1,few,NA,CATSETTPLSYNEQFF,TGTGCCACCAGTGAAACGACACCCCTCTCCTACAATGAGCAGTTCTTC
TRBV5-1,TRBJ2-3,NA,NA,CASSEAGQHTDTQYF,TGCGCCAGCAGCGAGGCGGGACAGCACACAGATACGCAGTATTTT
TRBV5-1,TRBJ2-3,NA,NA,CASSSQGLADTQYF,TGCGCCAGCAGCTCCCAAGGACTCGCAGATACGCAGTATTTT
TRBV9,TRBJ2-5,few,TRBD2,CASSVSGGKETQYF,TGTGCCAGCAGCGTATCGGGGGGGAAGGAGACCCAGTACTTC
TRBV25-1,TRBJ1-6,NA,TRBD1,CAAGTGYSPLHF,TGTGCCGCAGGGACAGGATATTCACCCCTCCACTTT
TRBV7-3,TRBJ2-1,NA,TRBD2,CASSRGPSGSDEQFF,TGTGCCAGCAGCCGAGGCCCTAGCGGGAGTGATGAGCAGTTCTTC
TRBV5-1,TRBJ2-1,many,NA,CASSLAGASYNEQFF,TGCGCCAGCAGCTTGGCAGGGGCTTCCTACAATGAGCAGTTCTTC